This T cell receptor (beta chain) was identified in a study of T cells after yellow fever vaccination. Study in general: Fractions with few cells were prepared using SMART-Seq v4 Ultra Low Input.

Study observations and caveats: Just a small share of clonotypes turned up in the CD4 compartment as well as the CD8 compartment.

V was trimmed by 6 bases and J by 5 bases, leaving 13 bases between them. CDR1 is DFQATT, CDR2 SNEGSKA, per germline (reference sequence). CDR3 length: 12 amino acids. In the case of this clonotype: Its antigen is as yet unknown.

Generation of TCR cDNA used 5'RACE template switching (which added a universal primer site and UMIs). TCRdb itself ran the 5' RACE reads through MiXCR, one entry per CDR3 protein. The data show some 500,000 distinct CDR3 sequences, approximately 15% seen once. The clonotype was recovered from a man aged 25 to 40 who received the YFV17D yellow fever vaccine. The chain links TRBV20-1 to TRBJ1-2; D is uncertain. This specimen consisted of PBMCs, obtained on the day of the yellow fever booster vaccination. CDR3 in DNA: TGCAGTGCCATCGACGGACGATATGGCTACACCTTC. Residues: CSAIDGRYGYTF.